The sample holds many counts of the clone carrying this T cell receptor (beta chain). What it binds is unknown. The data were taken from a study of T cells after yellow fever vaccination. Study observations and caveats: Once the booster was given, most primary-vaccination clones reappeared, at roughly 96% for CD4 and 88% for CD8.

TCRdb processed the 5' RACE reads anew with MiXCR; each CDR3 protein has one entry. The repertoire holds roughly 63,000 distinct CDR3 sequences, with roughly 7.3% as singletons. The TCR sequence derives from a man between 25 and 39 years old who received the YFV17D yellow fever vaccine. The sequencing used CD8+ T cells sorted from PBMCs, collected 15 days after the yellow fever booster vaccination.

CDR3 region: CASRPKLDLTKNEQFF. The CDR3 DNA is TGTGCCAGCAGACCAAAACTAGATCTTACCAAAAATGAGCAGTTCTTC. This chain connects TRBV6-2 or TRBV6-3 to TRBJ2-1, with TRBD2 as a possible D gene (5 bases). V shed 6 bases and J shed 7 bases, with 22 bases lying between them. CDR3 length equals 16 residues. CDR1 is MNHEY, CDR2 SVGEGT, per germline.